The rows below give T cell receptor beta chains drawn from one sample of a study of T cell responses to AZD1222 COVID-19 vaccine. Assay used: immunoSEQ multiplex PCR; TCRdb lists only in-frame clones, some missing. The top ten clones hold 2.2% of a sample with tens of thousands of clones, more than 70% of them seen once. This specimen was peripheral blood, taken on day 0 of AZD1222 vaccination. All receptors derive from an adult in good health. Both conserved end residues are trimmed from each CDR3.

j_call: TRBJ1-1
v_call: TRBV30
cdr3_aa: AWSETGSGLTEAF

j_call: TRBJ1-5
v_call: TRBV6-2/TRBV6-3
cdr3_aa: ASSPGTGTNNQPQH

j_call: TRBJ1-1
v_call: TRBV3-1/TRBV3-2
cdr3_aa: ASSQVTNTEAF

j_call: TRBJ1-4
v_call: TRBV5-1
cdr3_aa: ASSVTGGSEKLF

j_call: TRBJ2-5
v_call: TRBV14
cdr3_aa: ASSQQPGYGTQY

j_call: TRBJ2-3
v_call: TRBV6-5
cdr3_aa: ASSYSRRGTDTQY

j_call: TRBJ2-1
v_call: TRBV12-3/TRBV12-4
cdr3_aa: ASSTYNEQF

j_call: TRBJ2-5
v_call: TRBV19
cdr3_aa: ASSRQPRGETQY

j_call: TRBJ2-2
v_call: TRBV6-4
cdr3_aa: ASRNTGELF

j_call: TRBJ2-3
v_call: TRBV12-5
cdr3_aa: ASGLAGTDTQY

j_call: TRBJ1-1
v_call: TRBV25-1
cdr3_aa: ASSETLQGSEAF

j_call: TRBJ2-3
v_call: TRBV5-1
cdr3_aa: ASSFGASGGDTQY

j_call: TRBJ1-6
v_call: TRBV6-2/TRBV6-3
cdr3_aa: ASSQGRVNSPLH

j_call: TRBJ2-7
v_call: TRBV19
cdr3_aa: ASSISVAVSYEQY

j_call: TRBJ2-3
v_call: TRBV10-3
cdr3_aa: AISGGQGFTADTQY

j_call: TRBJ1-2
v_call: TRBV30
cdr3_aa: AWSPFKGASVYGYT

j_call: TRBJ2-7
v_call: TRBV5-1
cdr3_aa: ASSIDRGASEQY

j_call: TRBJ1-4
v_call: TRBV3-1/TRBV3-2
cdr3_aa: ASNPSRNEKLF

j_call: TRBJ2-2
v_call: TRBV4-1
cdr3_aa: ASSQDLLAGGGELF

j_call: TRBJ1-2
v_call: TRBV6-1
cdr3_aa: ASSDRLDGYT

j_call: TRBJ2-5
v_call: TRBV10-3
cdr3_aa: AISPRGSETQY

j_call: TRBJ2-3
v_call: TRBV3-1/TRBV3-2
cdr3_aa: ASSPGASGRDTQY

j_call: TRBJ2-2
v_call: TRBV5-1
cdr3_aa: ASSPPREANTGELF

j_call: TRBJ2-1
v_call: TRBV19
cdr3_aa: AASREGGFYEQF

j_call: TRBJ2-1
v_call: TRBV12-3/TRBV12-4
cdr3_aa: ASSLGQYNEQF

j_call: TRBJ1-5
v_call: TRBV6-5
cdr3_aa: ASRRTIYSNQPQH

j_call: TRBJ1-2
v_call: TRBV12-3/TRBV12-4
cdr3_aa: ASTLGGGYT

j_call: TRBJ2-7
v_call: TRBV25-1
cdr3_aa: ASKQGSEQY

j_call: TRBJ1-1
v_call: TRBV27
cdr3_aa: ASRKPGQGIKNTEAF

j_call: TRBJ1-1
v_call: TRBV12-5
cdr3_aa: ASGFYNPGGMNTEAF

j_call: TRBJ1-2
v_call: TRBV30
cdr3_aa: AWIPPGDRGGYT

j_call: TRBJ2-1
v_call: TRBV20-1
cdr3_aa: SASYPGRGTNEQF

j_call: TRBJ2-1
v_call: TRBV3-1/TRBV3-2
cdr3_aa: ASSQGNEQF

j_call: TRBJ1-2
v_call: TRBV28
cdr3_aa: ASITGRNYGYT

j_call: TRBJ2-7
v_call: TRBV5-1
cdr3_aa: ASSRDFTGTGPYEQY

j_call: TRBJ2-5
v_call: TRBV5-5
cdr3_aa: ASSLARLQETQY

j_call: TRBJ2-1
v_call: TRBV4-1
cdr3_aa: ASSQIEGRVGEQF

j_call: TRBJ2-2
v_call: TRBV7-8
cdr3_aa: ASSLRLAGGTASGELF

j_call: TRBJ2-2
v_call: TRBV9
cdr3_aa: ASRVGSTANTGELF

j_call: TRBJ1-6
v_call: TRBV6-1
cdr3_aa: ASSEVQGASSPSPLH

j_call: TRBJ1-1
v_call: TRBV7-9
cdr3_aa: ASSLSRQNTEAF

j_call: TRBJ2-2
v_call: TRBV7-2
cdr3_aa: ASSSPTLAGNTGELF

j_call: TRBJ1-6
v_call: TRBV14
cdr3_aa: ASSQDKGNGVNSPLH

j_call: TRBJ1-2
v_call: TRBV27
cdr3_aa: ASSPGQLNYGYT

j_call: TRBJ2-7
v_call: TRBV7-9
cdr3_aa: ASSHARTQEDEQY

j_call: TRBJ1-1
v_call: TRBV19
cdr3_aa: ASTLRAATEAF

j_call: TRBJ2-2
v_call: TRBV19
cdr3_aa: ASSVHLFTGELF

j_call: TRBJ2-2
v_call: TRBV11-2
cdr3_aa: ASSRQGWSGELF